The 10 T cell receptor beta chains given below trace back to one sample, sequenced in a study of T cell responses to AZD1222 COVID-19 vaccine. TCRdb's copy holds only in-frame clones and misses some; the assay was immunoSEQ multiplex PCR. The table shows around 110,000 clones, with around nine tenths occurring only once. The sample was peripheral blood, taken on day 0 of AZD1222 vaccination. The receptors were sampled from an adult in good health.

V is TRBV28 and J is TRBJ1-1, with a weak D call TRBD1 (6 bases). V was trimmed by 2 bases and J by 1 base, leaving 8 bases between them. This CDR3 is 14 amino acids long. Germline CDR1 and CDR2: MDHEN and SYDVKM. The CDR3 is CASSLTTGNTEAFF. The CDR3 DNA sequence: TGTGCCAGCAGTTTAACGACAGGGAACACTGAAGCTTTCTTT.

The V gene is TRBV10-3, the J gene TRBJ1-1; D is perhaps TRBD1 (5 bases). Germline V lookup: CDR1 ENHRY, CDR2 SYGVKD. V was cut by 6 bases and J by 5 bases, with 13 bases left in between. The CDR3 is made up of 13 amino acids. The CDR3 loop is CAIRGPPTTEAFF. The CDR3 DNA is TGTGCCATCAGGGGACCACCAACTACTGAAGCTTTCTTT.

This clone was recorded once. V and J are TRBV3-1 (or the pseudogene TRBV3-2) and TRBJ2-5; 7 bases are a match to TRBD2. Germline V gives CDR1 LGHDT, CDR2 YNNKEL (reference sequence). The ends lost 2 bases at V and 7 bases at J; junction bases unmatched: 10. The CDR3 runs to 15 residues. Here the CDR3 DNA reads TGTGCCAGCAGCCAAAACCCACTAGCGACTACGACCCAGTACTTC. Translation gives CASSQNPLATTTQYF.

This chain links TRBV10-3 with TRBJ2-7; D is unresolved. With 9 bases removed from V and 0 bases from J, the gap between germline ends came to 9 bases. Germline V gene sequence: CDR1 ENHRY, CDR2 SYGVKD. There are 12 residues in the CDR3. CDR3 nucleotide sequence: TGTGCCATAGGCATGAGCTCCTACGAGCAGTACTTC. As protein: CAIGMSSYEQYF.

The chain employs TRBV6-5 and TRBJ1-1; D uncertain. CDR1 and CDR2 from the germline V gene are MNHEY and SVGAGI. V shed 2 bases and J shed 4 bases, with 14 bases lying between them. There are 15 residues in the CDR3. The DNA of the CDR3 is TGTGCCAGCAGTTACCCTAAAGGGCGGGGCACTGAAGCTTTCTTT. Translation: CASSYPKGRGTEAFF.

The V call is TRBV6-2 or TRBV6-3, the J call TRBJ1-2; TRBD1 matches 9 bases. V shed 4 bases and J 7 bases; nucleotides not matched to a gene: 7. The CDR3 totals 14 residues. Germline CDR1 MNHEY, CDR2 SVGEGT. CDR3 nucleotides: TGTGCCAGCAGTTCCATGACAGGGGGGTTTGGCTACACCTTC. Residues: CASSSMTGGFGYTF.

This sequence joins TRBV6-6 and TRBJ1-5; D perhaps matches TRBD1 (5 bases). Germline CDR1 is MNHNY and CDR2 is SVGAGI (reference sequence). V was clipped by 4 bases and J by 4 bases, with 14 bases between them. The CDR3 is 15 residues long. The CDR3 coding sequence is TGTGCCAGCAGTTTTCCGCCGGACACAAATCAGCCCCAGCATTTT. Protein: CASSFPPDTNQPQHF.

CDR3 sequence reads: CASSGDYSYEAFF. CDR3 coding DNA: TGCGCCAGCAGTGGGGATTACAGCTATGAAGCTTTCTTT. The rearrangement joins TRBV10-1 to TRBJ1-1; D gene uncertain. The V and J ends lost 4 bases and 7 bases respectively, with 13 bases between them. Per germline, CDR1 WNHNN and CDR2 SYGVQD (reference sequence). The length of the CDR3 is 13 residues.

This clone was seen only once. CDR3 sequence: CASSQLLGGNGGELFF. Written as DNA, the CDR3 is TGTGCCAGCAGCCAACTCCTCGGGGGAAACGGCGGGGAGCTGTTTTTT. The chain links TRBV3-1 (or the pseudogene TRBV3-2) to TRBJ2-2; possibly TRBD2 for D (6 bases). The CDR3 is 16 residues long. The germline CDR1 and CDR2 sequences are LGHDT and YNNKEL (reference sequence). Trimming pared 2 bases from V and 7 bases from J, leaving 17 bases between.

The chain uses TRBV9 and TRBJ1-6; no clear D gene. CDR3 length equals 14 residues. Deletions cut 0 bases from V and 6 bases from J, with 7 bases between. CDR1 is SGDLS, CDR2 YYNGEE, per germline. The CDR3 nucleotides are TGTGCCAGCAGCGTAGGGGCAGGTAATTCACCCCTCCACTTT. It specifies CASSVGAGNSPLHF.